A selection of T cell receptor beta chains follows, all from one sample in a study of regulatory T cells in long-lasting Graves disease. TCRdb used MiXCR to reprocess the multiplex PCR reads, holding one entry per CDR3 protein. Among a few hundred thousand distinct CDR3 sequences listed, 14% were seen once. This sample was shared with a second study, whose subject was T cells in Graves' hyperthyroidism and ophthalmopathy.

The sample was peripheral blood mononuclear cells (PBMCs), taken at new diagnosis, from a patient treated with antithyroid drugs. These TCRs come from a woman in her fifties or sixties with Graves disease. Each CDR3 is given with its conserved first and last residue. D genes are given only for firm matches. A row's size may be missing; if present it is once, few, many or a size class.

CDR3aa | CDR3nt | d_gene | abundance | j_gene | v_gene
CASSAQKETQYF | TGTGCCAGCAGTGCACAGAAAGAGACCCAGTACTTC | NA | many | TRBJ2-5 | TRBV25-1
CSASPRVLLAGADEQFF | TGCAGTGCGTCCCCAAGGGTGCTACTAGCGGGAGCAGATGAGCAGTTCTTC | TRBD2 | many | TRBJ2-1 | TRBV20-1
CASSHDPIGGPGLSNEQFF | TGCGCCAGCAGCCACGACCCTATTGGCGGACCGGGTCTTTCAAATGAGCAGTTCTTC | NA | many | TRBJ2-1 | TRBV5-1
CASSPLASSTDTQYF | TGTGCCAGCTCACCGTTAGCTTCTAGCACAGATACGCAGTATTTT | NA | many | TRBJ2-3 | TRBV18
CASSLTSGSATDTQYF | TGTGCCAGCAGCTTAACTAGCGGGAGTGCCACAGATACGCAGTATTTT | TRBD2 | few | TRBJ2-3 | TRBV5-4
CASSPRLGQGVETQYF | TGTGCCAGCTCACCACGGCTGGGACAGGGGGTCGAGACCCAGTACTTC | TRBD1 | many | TRBJ2-5 | TRBV18
CASSRVAEKTQYF | TGTGCCAGCAGCAGGGTGGCGGAAAAGACCCAGTACTTC | NA | many | TRBJ2-5 | TRBV7-2
CAYHGGAENTEAFF | TGTGCCTACCACGGGGGGGCCGAGAACACTGAAGCTTTCTTT | NA | many | TRBJ1-1 | TRBV7-9
CATSDSSGTGVTDTQYF | TGTGCCACCAGTGATTCTTCCGGGACAGGTGTTACAGATACGCAGTATTTT | TRBD1 | few | TRBJ2-3 | TRBV24-1
CATSDWRSPYGYTF | TGTGCCACCAGTGATTGGCGCAGTCCCTATGGCTACACCTTC | NA | few | TRBJ1-2 | TRBV24-1
CASSQLRGGQGFNSPLHF | TGCGCCAGCAGCCAACTCCGGGGAGGACAGGGCTTTAATTCACCCCTCCACTTT | TRBD1 | few | TRBJ1-6 | TRBV4-1
CASSQTASGYEQYF | TGCGCCAGCAGCCAAACGGCCAGCGGTTACGAGCAGTACTTC | NA | NA | TRBJ2-7 | TRBV4-1
CASSRRLVPYEQYF | TGTGCCAGTAGTCGGAGACTAGTTCCCTACGAGCAGTACTTC | NA | NA | TRBJ2-7 | TRBV19
CASSDLDYGYTF | TGTGCCAGCTCCGACCTCGACTATGGCTACACCTTC | NA | many | TRBJ1-2 | TRBV18
CASSYQPTSGMGDEQYF | TGTGCCAGCAGTTACCAACCGACTAGCGGGATGGGGGATGAGCAGTACTTC | TRBD2 | NA | TRBJ2-5 | TRBV6-4
CASSLRQGAVGELFF | TGTGCCAGCAGCTTAAGACAGGGGGCGGTCGGGGAGCTGTTTTTT | TRBD1 | many | TRBJ2-2 | TRBV11-2
CASSERSAHTYGYTF | TGTGCCAGCAGTGAAAGGTCCGCGCACACCTATGGCTACACCTTC | NA | NA | TRBJ1-2 | TRBV6-1
CASSSGLAGTYNEQFF | TGCGCCAGCAGCTCGGGACTAGCGGGGACATACAATGAGCAGTTCTTC | TRBD2 | many | TRBJ2-1 | TRBV5-1
CASSYSPASNQPQHF | TGTGCCAGCAGTTACTCCCCGGCCTCCAATCAGCCCCAGCATTTT | NA | NA | TRBJ1-5 | TRBV6-5
CASSTTGTLPTGELFF | TGTGCCAGCAGTACAACCGGGACACTACCCACCGGGGAGCTGTTTTTT | NA | NA | TRBJ2-2 | TRBV27
CASSLRDTTEETQYF | TGCGCCAGCAGCTTGCGGGACACCACAGAAGAGACCCAGTACTTC | NA | many | TRBJ2-5 | TRBV5-1
CASKDSFAAGELFF | TGTGCCAGTAAGGACAGTTTCGCTGCCGGGGAGCTGTTTTTT | NA | few | TRBJ2-2 | TRBV19
CASLFSGGETQYF | TGTGCCAGTCTTTTCTCGGGAGGTGAGACCCAGTACTTC | TRBD2 | many | TRBJ2-5 | TRBV7-9
CAWSVAGDYEQYF | TGTGCCTGGAGTGTAGCGGGGGACTACGAGCAGTACTTC | TRBD2 | many | TRBJ2-7 | TRBV30
CASSGDTQYF | TGTGCCAGCTCAGGGGATACGCAGTATTTT | NA | many | TRBJ2-3 | TRBV18
CSVAVRRKNIQYF | TGCAGCGTTGCCGTCAGGAGAAAAAACATTCAGTACTTC | NA | few | TRBJ2-4 | TRBV29-1
CATSDYQREGAKETQYF | TGTGCCACCAGTGATTACCAGCGGGAGGGGGCAAAAGAGACCCAGTACTTC | TRBD2 | few | TRBJ2-5 | TRBV24-1
CASSPPGAGETQYF | TGTGCCAGCTCACCTCCCGGGGCTGGGGAGACCCAGTACTTC | NA | many | TRBJ2-5 | TRBV18
CASSLRTDNTEAFF | TGTGCCAGCAGCTTGCGGACGGACAACACTGAAGCTTTCTTT | NA | many | TRBJ1-1 | TRBV7-9
CSVGDRDSLNGYTF | TGCAGCGTTGGAGACAGGGATTCTTTAAATGGCTACACCTTC | TRBD1 | few | TRBJ1-2 | TRBV29-1
CASSHEGGGYNEQFF | TGTGCCAGCAGCCACGAAGGGGGGGGGTACAATGAGCAGTTCTTC | NA | many | TRBJ2-1 | TRBV7-9
CASSFGVDLHF | TGTGCCAGCAGTTTCGGGGTCGACCTCCACTTT | NA | many | TRBJ1-6 | TRBV28
CASINSYEQYF | TGTGCCAGCATCAACAGCTACGAGCAGTACTTC | NA | many | TRBJ2-7 | TRBV2
CASSTTSGYSYEQYF | TGTGCCAGCAGTACGACTAGCGGATACTCCTACGAGCAGTACTTC | TRBD2 | NA | TRBJ2-7 | TRBV28
CASSRRGLLNEQFF | TGTGCCAGCAGTCGGCGGGGACTTCTTAATGAGCAGTTCTTC | NA | few | TRBJ2-1 | TRBV6-2/TRBV6-3
CASSISPQDHTEAFF | TGTGCCAGTAGTATTTCCCCTCAGGATCACACTGAAGCTTTCTTT | NA | NA | TRBJ1-1 | TRBV19
CASSQSGRSHNEQFF | TGTGCCAGCAGCCAGAGCGGGAGGTCTCACAATGAGCAGTTCTTC | TRBD2 | many | TRBJ2-1 | TRBV12-3/TRBV12-4
CSARDWTVDHEQYF | TGCAGTGCTAGAGATTGGACTGTGGACCACGAGCAGTACTTC | NA | many | TRBJ2-7 | TRBV20-1
CARSVRLDRNEQFF | TGTGCCCGGAGTGTAAGACTAGATCGAAATGAGCAGTTCTTC | NA | few | TRBJ2-1 | TRBV30
CASSWGGKPTYEQYF | TGTGCCAGTAGTTGGGGGGGCAAGCCCACCTACGAGCAGTACTTC | NA | many | TRBJ2-7 | TRBV19
CASSYTSGSYEQYF | TGTGCCAGCAGTTATACTAGCGGGTCCTACGAGCAGTACTTC | TRBD2 | many | TRBJ2-7 | TRBV27
CSPIRDRGLIGNTIYF | TGCAGCCCAATCCGGGACAGGGGGTTGATTGGAAACACCATATATTTT | TRBD1 | many | TRBJ1-3 | TRBV29-1
CASSPDSGELFF | TGTGCCAGCAGTCCAGACTCCGGGGAGCTGTTTTTT | NA | few | TRBJ2-2 | TRBV12-3/TRBV12-4
CASRPQGRDTEAFF | TGTGCCAGCAGACCACAGGGGCGGGACACTGAAGCTTTCTTT | TRBD1 | many | TRBJ1-1 | TRBV2
CSAREGASGRGPAQYF | TGCAGTGCTAGAGAAGGGGCTAGCGGGAGGGGGCCTGCGCAGTATTTT | TRBD2 | many | TRBJ2-3 | TRBV20-1
CASSTRVHSNQPQHF | TGTGCCAGTAGTACCAGGGTCCACTCCAATCAGCCCCAGCATTTT | NA | NA | TRBJ1-5 | TRBV19
CASSRNPLSGNADTQYF | TGTGCCAGCAGTCGGAATCCACTTAGCGGGAACGCAGATACGCAGTATTTT | TRBD2 | many | TRBJ2-3 | TRBV11-2
CASSLAGQPTGELFF | TGCGCCAGCAGCTTAGCGGGACAGCCAACCGGGGAGCTGTTTTTT | NA | NA | TRBJ2-2 | TRBV5-1
CASSLGTSGNSGANVLTF | TGCGCCAGCAGCCTTGGGACTAGCGGAAACTCTGGGGCCAACGTCCTGACTTTC | TRBD2 | once | TRBJ2-6 | TRBV5-1
CSARESAGGIYEQYF | TGCAGTGCTAGAGAATCAGCGGGAGGGATTTACGAGCAGTACTTC | TRBD2 | few | TRBJ2-7 | TRBV20-1
CASSFQASDRGAYEQYF | TGCGCCAGCAGCTTTCAGGCTTCGGACAGGGGAGCCTACGAGCAGTACTTC | TRBD1 | few | TRBJ2-7 | TRBV5-1
CASSLNYRANQPQHF | TGTGCCAGCAGCTTAAACTACAGGGCAAATCAGCCCCAGCATTTT | NA | few | TRBJ1-5 | TRBV7-9
CASSLANSRAGGEAFF | TGTGCCAGCAGCTTGGCCAATTCGCGGGCAGGCGGTGAAGCTTTCTTT | NA | NA | TRBJ1-1 | TRBV5-4
CASSLDFILPPNSPLHF | TGTGCCAGCAGCTTAGATTTCATCCTTCCGCCTAATTCACCCCTCCACTTT | NA | NA | TRBJ1-6 | TRBV7-2
CASSDWLAPNEQFF | TGCGCCAGCAGTGATTGGCTAGCCCCCAATGAGCAGTTCTTC | NA | few | TRBJ2-1 | TRBV10-2
CASSYAPSGRVREQFF | TGTGCCAGCAGTTACGCCCCTAGCGGGAGGGTTCGAGAGCAGTTCTTC | TRBD2 | NA | TRBJ2-1 | TRBV6-5
CSASPLAGRDTQYF | TGCAGTGCTAGCCCGCTAGCGGGAAGAGATACGCAGTATTTT | TRBD2 | many | TRBJ2-3 | TRBV20-1